Described below is a single T cell receptor (beta chain) sequence and its context. Its cognate antigen is unknown. The junction departs from germline at one end; a sequencing error may be responsible. This record belongs to a study of a mutant IDH1 vaccine in newly diagnosed glioma. Study overall: Onset of vaccination occurred 4-6 weeks following radiotherapy alone, or with temozolomide cycles.

Germline V CDR1 and CDR2: MNHEY, SVGAGI. The CDR3 length is 15 residues. Regarding time point: week 23, last vaccination. It was 300 ug of mutant IDH1 20-mer peptide that made up each vaccine dose, given with topical imiquimod. This table comes from immunoSEQ multiplex PCR, and its TCRdb copy is limited to in-frame clones, with some not included. The sample has about 86,000 clones, approximately 85% seen once. The chain is built from TRBV6-5 and TRBJ1-1; maybe TRBD1 (5 bases). The sequence derives from a man aged 25-45 years with glioma. Some clones in this sample may be carry-over from other donors' samples. Sequences were derived from PBMCs, sampled from a glioma patient whose treatment included an IDH1 peptide vaccine. This CDR3 reads CASTFSSRANTEAFF. The CDR3 bases are TGTGCCAGCACCTTTAGCTCCAGGGCAAACACTGAAGCTTTCTTC.